This is a list of T cell receptor beta chains from one sample in a study of blood T cell repertoires in COVID-19. Repertoires were generated with immunoSEQ multiplex PCR, while TCRdb's copy carries only in-frame clones and drops some. The table lists roughly 48,000 clones, around four fifths of them singletons. The sample comprised peripheral blood. These receptors were collected from a middle-aged man with acute or convalescent COVID-19. Each CDR3 is given with its conserved first and last residue. D genes are given only for firm matches. Some rows mark clone size as missing; the rest say once, few, many or name a class of expanded clone.

TRBV19,TRBJ2-5,NA,NA,TGTGCCAGTAGTATCAACCGGGACACAAAAGAGACCCAGTACTTC,CASSINRDTKETQYF
TRBV6-6,TRBJ1-1,NA,NA,TGTGCCAGCAGCCTAAACAGGGAAAGGGCTTTCTTT,CASSLNRERAFF
TRBV5-1,TRBJ1-4,TRBD1,once,TGCGCCAGCAGCTGGGGCGACAGGGATGAGTTGAAACTGTTTTTT,CASSWGDRDELKLFF
TRBV12-3/TRBV12-4,TRBJ2-2,TRBD1,NA,TGTGCCAGCAGCCCGACAGGGACCGGGGAGCTGTTTTTT,CASSPTGTGELFF
TRBV2,TRBJ2-3,TRBD2,NA,TGTGCCAGCAGTCAAATAGCGGGCAAAAGCACAGATACGCAGTATTTT,CASSQIAGKSTDTQYF
TRBV3-1/TRBV3-2,TRBJ2-2,NA,once,TGTGCCAGCAGCCAAGGCCCAGGGGCGGGGGAGCTGTTTTTT,CASSQGPGAGELFF
TRBV30,TRBJ2-5,TRBD2,NA,TGTGCCTGGAGTGTTACGGGGGGAGAGACCCAGTACTTC,CAWSVTGGETQYF
TRBV3-1/TRBV3-2,TRBJ2-4,TRBD2,NA,TGTGCCAGCAGGGATAGCGGGCGCCCCCTTGACATTCAGTACTTC,CASRDSGRPLDIQYF
TRBV19,TRBJ1-2,TRBD1,NA,TGTGCCAGTAGTCTTTTTGGGACAGCCAATTATGGCTACACCTTC,CASSLFGTANYGYTF
TRBV2,TRBJ2-1,NA,NA,TGTGCCAGCCGGGCCCCCGGGACACAACACAATGAGCAGTTCTTC,CASRAPGTQHNEQFF
TRBV12-3/TRBV12-4,TRBJ1-2,NA,NA,TGTGCCAGCAGTTTGTCAGGGCATAGTGGCTACACCTTC,CASSLSGHSGYTF
TRBV11-2,TRBJ2-2,NA,NA,TGTGCCAGCAGCTTAGGCAGGGGATACACCGGGGAGCTGTTTTTT,CASSLGRGYTGELFF
TRBV11-2,TRBJ2-2,NA,NA,TGTGCCAGCAGCCGAGGAGGGGCTAACACCGGGGAGCTGTTTTTT,CASSRGGANTGELFF
TRBV3-1/TRBV3-2,TRBJ2-6,NA,NA,TGTGCCAGCAGCCCCAGGATCCCTGGGGCCAACGTCCTGACTTTC,CASSPRIPGANVLTF
TRBV11-2,TRBJ2-1,TRBD2,NA,TGTGCCAGCAGCGAACTAGCGGGGGGCTACAATGAGCAGTTCTTC,CASSELAGGYNEQFF
TRBV5-5,TRBJ2-1,TRBD2,NA,TGTGCCAGCAGCCTACTAGCGGGGGAGTACAATGAGCAGTTCTTC,CASSLLAGEYNEQFF
TRBV3-1/TRBV3-2,TRBJ2-1,TRBD2,NA,TGTGCCAGCAGCCAGGCTACCGGGACTAGCGGGGGCAATGAGCAGTTCTTC,CASSQATGTSGGNEQFF
TRBV5-5,TRBJ2-3,TRBD1,NA,TGTGCCAGCAGCCTTGGACAGGGGATCGGCACAGATACGCAGTATTTT,CASSLGQGIGTDTQYF
TRBV23-1,TRBJ1-1,TRBD1,NA,TGCGCCATCCTAGTCAGGGGGCCAGCGAGGACTGAAGCTTTCTTT,CAILVRGPARTEAFF
TRBV2,TRBJ1-4,TRBD1,NA,TGTGCCAGCACCCCGGGACAGGGGGCCCCTAATGAAAAACTGTTTTTT,CASTPGQGAPNEKLFF
TRBV30,TRBJ1-5,NA,many,TGTGCCTGGAGTGTACTCGGGTATCAGCCCCAGCATTTT,CAWSVLGYQPQHF
TRBV11-2,TRBJ1-1,NA,NA,TGTGCCAGCAGCTTAGATACTTGGAACACTGAAGCTTTCTTT,CASSLDTWNTEAFF
TRBV4-3,TRBJ2-1,NA,NA,TGCGCCAGCAGCTCCCTATTGGCGGGGCCCTACAATGAGCAGTTCTTC,CASSSLLAGPYNEQFF
TRBV11-2,TRBJ1-1,NA,NA,TGTGCCAGCACCGAACAGGGTGGCTATGAAGCTTTCTTT,CASTEQGGYEAFF
TRBV11-2,TRBJ2-7,NA,NA,TGTGCCAGCAGCTTAGTTGCTGGGCTTAGCTCCTACGAGCAGTACTTC,CASSLVAGLSSYEQYF
TRBV5-1,TRBJ2-7,NA,few,TGCGCCAGCAGCTTGCTGGGGCAGAGCTCCTACGAGCAGTACTTC,CASSLLGQSSYEQYF
TRBV27,TRBJ1-2,TRBD1,once,TGTGCCAGCAACCTGACAGGGCGGAATTGGAGAAGTGGCTACACCTTC,CASNLTGRNWRSGYTF
TRBV15,TRBJ2-7,TRBD1,NA,TGTGCCACCAGCAGAGATTACACAGGGCAGGGGGCTTTGGGCGAGCAGTACTTC,CATSRDYTGQGALGEQYF
TRBV19,TRBJ1-2,TRBD1,NA,TGTGCCAGTAGAAGAGGACAGGGGATCTCCTATGGCTACACCTTC,CASRRGQGISYGYTF
TRBV5-4,TRBJ1-2,NA,once,TGTGCCAGCAGCCCGGACAGCCAGAACTATGGCTACACCTTC,CASSPDSQNYGYTF
TRBV10-1,TRBJ2-2,NA,NA,TGCGCCAGCAGCCTAAACAGGGGACTGGGGGGGGAGCTGTTTTTT,CASSLNRGLGGELFF
TRBV28,TRBJ1-2,NA,NA,TGTGCCAGCAGTTTCCCTTTTGGGCGGGGGTATGGCTACACCTTC,CASSFPFGRGYGYTF
TRBV3-1/TRBV3-2,TRBJ1-1,NA,few,TGTGCCAGCAGCCGCCGTTCAGTTCGAAGTGGCACTGAAGCTTTCTTT,CASSRRSVRSGTEAFF
TRBV24-1,TRBJ1-5,NA,NA,TGTGCCACCAGTGATTTGGGGGGGGCTGAACAGCCCCAGCATTTT,CATSDLGGAEQPQHF
TRBV19,TRBJ1-4,NA,NA,TGTGCCAGTAAACCAGGGGTTGGGGCTAATGAAAAACTGTTTTTT,CASKPGVGANEKLFF
TRBV5-4,TRBJ1-5,NA,NA,TGTGCCAGCAGCTTCGACGGGAGGGGAAACTCCAATCAGCCCCAGCATTTT,CASSFDGRGNSNQPQHF
TRBV6-2/TRBV6-3,TRBJ1-1,NA,NA,TGTGCCAGCAGTTTGACAGGCCCTTTGAACACTGAAGCTTTCTTT,CASSLTGPLNTEAFF
TRBV19,TRBJ1-2,NA,NA,TGTGCCAGTAGTATCACCGGGACAAACTATGGCTACACCTTC,CASSITGTNYGYTF
TRBV7-8,TRBJ2-1,TRBD2,NA,TGTGCCAGCAGCATTCTGACTAGCGGGGGGGCCGGTGAGCAGTTCTTC,CASSILTSGGAGEQFF
TRBV2,TRBJ2-2,TRBD2,few,TGTGCCAGCCTCCCTACTAGCGGGGGCCCCGCCGGGGAGCTGTTTTTT,CASLPTSGGPAGELFF
TRBV27,TRBJ2-1,TRBD1,NA,TGTGCCAGCAGTCCCCGGACAGGGGGAGCTGAGCAGTTCTTC,CASSPRTGGAEQFF
TRBV25-1,TRBJ1-5,NA,NA,TGTGCCAGCAGTGGGCCCGATTGGGCTGGCAATCAGCCCCAGCATTTT,CASSGPDWAGNQPQHF
TRBV27,TRBJ2-7,TRBD2,NA,TGTGCCAGCAGTTCTACGGGACTAGCTCGGCCCGAGCAGTACTTC,CASSSTGLARPEQYF
TRBV5-8,TRBJ1-3,NA,NA,TGTGCCAGCAGCTATGGGACAAAAAGAAACACCATATATTTT,CASSYGTKRNTIYF
TRBV4-3,TRBJ2-3,TRBD2,NA,TGCGCCAGCAGCCAAGAAGGGACTAGCGGGAACACAGATACGCAGTATTTT,CASSQEGTSGNTDTQYF
TRBV4-1,TRBJ2-7,TRBD2,NA,TGCGCCAGCAGCCCCCGGAGTGGGACTAGCGGATACGAGCAGTACTTC,CASSPRSGTSGYEQYF